This TCR beta chain was sequenced during a study of blood T cell repertoires in COVID-19. Whole-study context: The origin of the acute and convalescent COVID-19 samples was the United States, Italy and Spain.

The CDR3 is made up of 14 amino acids. The germline gives CDR1 SGHNT, CDR2 YYREEE (reference sequence). V was pared by 4 bases and J by 5 bases, with 4 bases of the junction left unmatched. Seattle patients were enrolled during active infection and followed longitudinally. Original handling: By means of reference gene primer amplification, nucleated cell counts were estimated. Method: immunoSEQ multiplex PCR; TCRdb's copy keeps in-frame clones and lacks some. From that table come the V and J calls and clone size; the DNA was used to work out D and trimming. Of 95,000 to 150,000 clones in the sample, around nine tenths were seen once.

The sequence came from a man in his forties or fifties with COVID-19, enrolled during active disease. The V call is TRBV5-4, the J call TRBJ1-4, with 8 bases fitting TRBD1. Sequenced material: peripheral blood. As DNA, the CDR3 is TGTGCCAGCAGCCAGACAGGGGCCAATGAAAAACTGTTTTTT. This codes for CASSQTGANEKLFF.